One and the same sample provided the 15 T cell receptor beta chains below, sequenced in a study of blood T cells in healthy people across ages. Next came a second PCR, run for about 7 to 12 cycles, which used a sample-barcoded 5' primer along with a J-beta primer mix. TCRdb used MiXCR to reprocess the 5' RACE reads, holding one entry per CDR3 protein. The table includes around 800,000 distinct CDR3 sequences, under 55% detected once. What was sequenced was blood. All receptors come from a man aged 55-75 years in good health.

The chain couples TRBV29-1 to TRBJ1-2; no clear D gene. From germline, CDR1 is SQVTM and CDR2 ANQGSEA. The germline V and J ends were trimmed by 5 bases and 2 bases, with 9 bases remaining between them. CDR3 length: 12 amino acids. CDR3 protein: CSVLETNYGYTF. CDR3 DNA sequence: TGCAGCGTTTTGGAAACCAACTATGGCTACACCTTC.

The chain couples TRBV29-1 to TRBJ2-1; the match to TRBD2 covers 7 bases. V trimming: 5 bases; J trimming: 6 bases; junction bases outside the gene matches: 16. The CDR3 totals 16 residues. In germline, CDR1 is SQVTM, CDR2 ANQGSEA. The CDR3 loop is CSVSGRGHPGGNEQFF. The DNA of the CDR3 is TGCAGCGTTTCCGGGCGGGGTCACCCGGGAGGCAATGAGCAGTTCTTC.

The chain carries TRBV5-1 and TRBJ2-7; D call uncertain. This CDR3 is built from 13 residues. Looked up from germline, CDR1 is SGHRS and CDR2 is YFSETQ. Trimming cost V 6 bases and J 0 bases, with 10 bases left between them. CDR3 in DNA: TGCGCCAGCAACGACGCTAGCTCCTACGAGCAGTACTTC. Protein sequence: CASNDASSYEQYF.

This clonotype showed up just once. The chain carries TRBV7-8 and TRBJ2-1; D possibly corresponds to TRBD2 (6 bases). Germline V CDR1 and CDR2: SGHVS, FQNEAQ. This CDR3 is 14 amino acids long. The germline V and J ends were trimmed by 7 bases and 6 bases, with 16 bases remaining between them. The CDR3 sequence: CASTTGLRSNEQFF. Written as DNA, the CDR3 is TGTGCCAGCACCACAGGACTAAGAAGCAATGAGCAGTTCTTC.

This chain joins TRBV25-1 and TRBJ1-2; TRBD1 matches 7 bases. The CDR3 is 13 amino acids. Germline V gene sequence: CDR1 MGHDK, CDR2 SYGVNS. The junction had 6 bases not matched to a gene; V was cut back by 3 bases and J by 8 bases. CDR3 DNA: TGTGCCAGCAGTGATACTGACAGGGCGGGCTACACCTTC. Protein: CASSDTDRAGYTF.

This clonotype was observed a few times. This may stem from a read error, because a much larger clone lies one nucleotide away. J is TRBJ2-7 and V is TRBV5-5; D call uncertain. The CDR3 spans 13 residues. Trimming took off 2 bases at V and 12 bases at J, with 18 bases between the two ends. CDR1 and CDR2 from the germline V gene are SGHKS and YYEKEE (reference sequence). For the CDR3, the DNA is TGTGCCAGCAGCTTTTCTCTGATCGAGACCCGGTACTTC. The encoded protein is CASSFSLIETRYF. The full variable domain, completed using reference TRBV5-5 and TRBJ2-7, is DAGVTQSPTHLIKTRGQQVTLRCSPISGHKSVSWYQQVLGQGPQFIFQYYEKEERGRGNFPDRFSARQFPNYSSELNVNALLLGDSALYLCASSFSLIETRYFGPGTRLTVT.

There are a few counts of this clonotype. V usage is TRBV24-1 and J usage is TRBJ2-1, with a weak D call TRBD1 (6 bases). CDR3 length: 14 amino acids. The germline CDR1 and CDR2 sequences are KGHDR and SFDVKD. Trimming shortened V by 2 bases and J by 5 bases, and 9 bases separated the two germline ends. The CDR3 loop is CATSDWDTDNEQFF. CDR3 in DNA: TGTGCCACCAGTGATTGGGACACGGACAATGAGCAGTTCTTC.

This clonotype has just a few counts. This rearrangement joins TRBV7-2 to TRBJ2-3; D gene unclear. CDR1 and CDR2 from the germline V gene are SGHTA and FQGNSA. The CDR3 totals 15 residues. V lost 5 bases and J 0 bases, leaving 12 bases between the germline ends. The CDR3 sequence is CASSIIDGSTDTQYF. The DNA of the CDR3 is TGTGCCAGCAGCATCATCGACGGAAGCACAGATACGCAGTATTTT.

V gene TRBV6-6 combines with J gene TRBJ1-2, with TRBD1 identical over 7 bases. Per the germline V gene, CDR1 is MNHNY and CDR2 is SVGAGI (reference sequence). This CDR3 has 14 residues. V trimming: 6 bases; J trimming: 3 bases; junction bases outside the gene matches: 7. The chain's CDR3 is CASSPGTDYYGYTF. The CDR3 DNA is TGTGCCAGCAGCCCCGGGACAGATTACTATGGCTACACCTTC.

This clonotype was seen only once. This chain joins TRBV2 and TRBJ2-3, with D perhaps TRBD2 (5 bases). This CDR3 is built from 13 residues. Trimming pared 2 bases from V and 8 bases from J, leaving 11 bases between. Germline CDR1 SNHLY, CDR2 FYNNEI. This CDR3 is CASSEPGGGTQYF. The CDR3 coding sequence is TGTGCCAGCAGTGAACCAGGTGGAGGTACGCAGTATTTT. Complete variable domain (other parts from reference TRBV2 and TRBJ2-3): EPEVTQTPSHQVTQMGQEVILRCVPISNHLYFYWYRQILGQKVEFLVSFYNNEISEKSEIFDDQFSVERPDGSNFTLKIRSTKLEDSAMYFCASSEPGGGTQYFGPGTRLTVL.

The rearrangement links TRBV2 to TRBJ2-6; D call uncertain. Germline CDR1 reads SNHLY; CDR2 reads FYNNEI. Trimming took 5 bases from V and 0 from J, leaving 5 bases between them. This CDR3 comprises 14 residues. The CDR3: CASSTISGANVLTF. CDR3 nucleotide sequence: TGTGCCAGCAGTACTATCTCTGGGGCCAACGTCCTGACTTTC.

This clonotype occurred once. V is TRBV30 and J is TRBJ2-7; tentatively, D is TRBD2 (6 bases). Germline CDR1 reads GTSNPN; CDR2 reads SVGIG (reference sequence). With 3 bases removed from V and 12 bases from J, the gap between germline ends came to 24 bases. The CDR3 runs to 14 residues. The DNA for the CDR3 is TGTGCCTGGAGGGGGAGGACCAATTCTGAGACCCCGTACTTC. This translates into CAWRGRTNSETPYF.

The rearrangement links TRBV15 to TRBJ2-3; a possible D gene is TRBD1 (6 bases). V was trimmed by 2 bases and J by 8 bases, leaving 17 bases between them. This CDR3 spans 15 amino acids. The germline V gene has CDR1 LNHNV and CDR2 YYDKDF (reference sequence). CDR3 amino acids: CATSRSSRGPVTQYF. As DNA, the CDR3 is TGTGCCACCAGCAGATCAAGCAGGGGCCCGGTTACGCAGTATTTT.

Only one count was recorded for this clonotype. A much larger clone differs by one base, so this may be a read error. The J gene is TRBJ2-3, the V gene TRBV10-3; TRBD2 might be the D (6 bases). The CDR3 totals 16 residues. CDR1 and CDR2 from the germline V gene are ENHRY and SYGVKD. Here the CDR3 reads CATSESPRGSTDTQYF. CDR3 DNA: TGTGCCACCAGTGAGTCGCCACGGGGGAGCACAGATACGCAGTATTTT.

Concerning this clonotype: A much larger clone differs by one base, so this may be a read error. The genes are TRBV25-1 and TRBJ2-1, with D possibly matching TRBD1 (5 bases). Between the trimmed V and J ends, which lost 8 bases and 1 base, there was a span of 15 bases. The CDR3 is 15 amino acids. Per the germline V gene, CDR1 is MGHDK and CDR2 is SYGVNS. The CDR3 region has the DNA TGTGCCAGCGGTCCACAGGCGCTATCCTACAATGAGCAGTTCTTC. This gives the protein CASGPQALSYNEQFF.